The next 5 T cell receptor beta chains were all read from a single sample in a study of T cell changes during pregnancy in multiple sclerosis. Repertoires were generated with immunoSEQ multiplex PCR, while TCRdb's copy carries only in-frame clones and drops some. The top ten clones hold approximately 0.31% of a sample with approximately 50,000 clones, roughly 94% of them seen once. The sample was CD4+ T cells from peripheral blood mononuclear cells, taken in the third trimester of pregnancy. These receptors were taken from a female donor with multiple sclerosis, enrolled in a pregnancy study.

CDR3 in amino acids: CASSSFDSFTGELFF. The DNA of the CDR3 is TGTGCCAGCAGTTCCTTCGACTCCTTCACCGGGGAGCTGTTTTTT. The chain couples TRBV25-1 to TRBJ2-2; D not resolved. This CDR3 has 15 amino acids. Germline values: CDR1 MGHDK, CDR2 SYGVNS. V lost 5 bases and J 4 bases, leaving 14 bases between the germline ends.

The chain has TRBV18 and TRBJ1-6; perhaps TRBD1 as D (6 bases). Trimming cost V 4 bases and J 5 bases, with 9 bases left between them. Germline CDR1 KGHSH, CDR2 LQKENI. The CDR3 is 14 residues long. CDR3 sequence reads: CASSRDTDNSPLHF. The CDR3 region has the DNA TGTGCCAGCTCACGGGACACCGATAATTCACCCCTCCACTTT.

The gene calls are TRBV21-1 and TRBJ1-1; no DNA check was done on the table's D call, TRBD1. TRBV21-1 is annotated as a pseudogene. CDR3 length: 14 residues. The CDR3 loop is CASSKVRGVGEAFF. CDR3 bases: TGTGCCAGCAGCAAAGTCAGGGGAGTCGGTGAAGCTTTCTTT.

The chain uses TRBV9 and TRBJ1-4, with D possibly TRBD1 on 5 matching bases. CDR1 is SGDLS and CDR2 is YYNGEE in the germline V gene. V was trimmed by 4 bases and J by 8 bases, leaving 18 bases between them. The length of the CDR3 is 15 residues. For the CDR3, the DNA is TGTGCCAGCAGCTCCGCCGTGGGGGAGGGGGAAAAACTGTTTTTT. Its translation: CASSSAVGEGEKLFF.

The rearrangement uses TRBV5-6 and TRBJ2-7; D possibly corresponds to TRBD1 (6 bases). Trimming removed 4 bases at V and 7 bases at J, with 15 bases between. The CDR3 covers 13 residues. The V gene's germline CDR1 is SGHDT and CDR2 YYEEEE. Here the CDR3 reads CASSVDRSREQYF. CDR3 nucleotides: TGTGCCAGCAGCGTCGACAGGTCCAGGGAGCAGTACTTC.